One sample yielded the 27 T cell receptor beta chains listed below, sequenced in a study of Ad26.COV2.S vaccination and SARS-CoV-2 variants. The sample's treatment: over 15 received Ad26.COV2.S at low or high dose, single or two shots; 5 received placebo; per-sample allocation not given. Samples came from day 63 after the first vaccine or placebo injection. Only in-frame clones appear in the TCRdb table, and some are missing; sequencing was by immunoSEQ multiplex PCR. The sample records 300,000 to 350,000 clones, less than 90% being singletons. The sample consisted of peripheral blood, taken in a trial of Ad26.COV2.S vaccine versus placebo. The receptor set was obtained from a person aged 18 to 59 who received the Ad26.COV2.S COVID-19 vaccine or a placebo.

The chain is built from TRBV28 and TRBJ1-2; D gene unclear. Looked up from germline, CDR1 is MDHEN and CDR2 is SYDVKM. Trimming removed 5 bases at V and 7 bases at J, with 20 bases between. The CDR3 has 15 amino acids. This CDR3 is CASSPSAPEQSGYTF. The CDR3 DNA reads TGTGCCAGCAGTCCCTCGGCCCCGGAGCAAAGTGGCTACACCTTC.

The chain uses TRBV15 and TRBJ2-1; no clear D. The ends were cut back, 1 base at V and 8 bases at J, with 6 bases in the middle. Germline V CDR1 and CDR2: LNHNV, YYDKDF (reference sequence). The CDR3 totals 12 residues. The CDR3 coding sequence is TGTGCCACCAGCAGAGTTGAGTATGAGCAGTTCTTC. Its protein product is CATSRVEYEQFF.

Regarding this clone: The junction departs from the called germline gene at one end, perhaps through a read error. The gene calls are TRBV6-2 or TRBV6-3 and TRBJ2-7; D is tentatively TRBD1 or TRBD2 (5 bases each). Germline V gene sequence: CDR1 MNHEY, CDR2 SVGEGT. CDR3 size: 13 residues. The CDR3 here is CASSYYGDPAGHF. In DNA, the CDR3 is TGTGCCAGCAGTTACTACGGGGACCCGGCGGGTCACTTC.

In this sample, this clone turned up a few times. The chain couples TRBV10-2 to TRBJ1-5, with 7 bases aligning to TRBD1. The CDR3 loop spans 15 amino acids. CDR1 WSHSY and CDR2 SAAADI come from the germline V gene. Trimming cost V 0 bases and J 7 bases; bases outside gene matches: 6. The chain's CDR3 is CASSESGGGEQPQHF. CDR3 coding DNA: TGCGCCAGCAGTGAGTCTGGAGGGGGCGAACAGCCCCAGCATTTT.

The chain uses TRBV5-5 and TRBJ2-1; 9 positions agree with TRBD1. The CDR3 consists of 14 residues. V shed 2 bases and J 8 bases; nucleotides not matched to a gene: 5. From germline, CDR1 is SGHKS and CDR2 YYEKEE (reference sequence). Written as DNA, the CDR3 is TGTGCCAGCAGCTTAGGGACAGGGCATTATGAGCAGTTCTTC. This gives the protein CASSLGTGHYEQFF.

V and J are TRBV28 and TRBJ2-5, with 9 bases lining up with TRBD2. Unmatched junction bases numbered 10, after V lost 6 bases and J lost 2 bases. There are 16 residues in the CDR3. Germline V CDR1 and CDR2: MDHEN, SYDVKM. CDR3 nucleotides: TGTGCCAGCAGAACCGGACTAGCGATACTACAAGAGACCCAGTACTTC. This encodes CASRTGLAILQETQYF.

The rearrangement links TRBV7-8 to TRBJ2-1; maybe TRBD1 (7 bases). The germline CDR1 and CDR2 sequences are SGHVS and FQNEAQ. This CDR3 contains 15 residues. Trimming cost V 4 bases and J 7 bases, with 17 bases left between them. The chain's CDR3 is CASSYTGEGGNEQFF. DNA of the CDR3: TGTGCCAGCAGCTATACAGGGGAAGGAGGGAATGAGCAGTTCTTC. Using reference TRBV7-8 and TRBJ2-1 for the parts outside the CDR3, the full variable domain is GAGVSQSPRYKVAKRGQDVALRCDPISGHVSLFWYQQALGQGPEFLTYFQNEAQLDKSGLPSDRFFAERPEGSVSTLKIQRTQQEDSAVYLCASSYTGEGGNEQFFGPGTRLTVL.

This clone was seen a handful of times. V is TRBV27 and J is TRBJ2-2; D unclear. Germline CDR1 is MNHEY and CDR2 is SMNVEV (reference sequence). V dropped 4 bases and J dropped 0 bases, with 9 bases sitting between them. The CDR3 spans 15 residues. CDR3 protein: CASSYMAANTGELFF. CDR3 nucleotide sequence: TGTGCCAGCAGTTATATGGCCGCGAACACCGGGGAGCTGTTTTTT.

The chain employs TRBV7-2 and TRBJ1-5; the D gene is possibly TRBD1 (6 bases). The germline CDR1 and CDR2 sequences are SGHTA and FQGNSA. CDR3 size: 15 residues. V lost 4 bases, J lost 1 base, and 11 bases lay in between. This chain's CDR3 is CASSSTGQSNQPQHF. As DNA, the CDR3 is TGTGCCAGCAGCTCAACTGGACAGAGCAATCAGCCCCAGCATTTT.

The V and J genes are TRBV7-9 and TRBJ2-2, with 7 bases fitting TRBD2. The germline V gene has CDR1 SEHNR and CDR2 FQNEAQ (reference sequence). This CDR3 is 16 amino acids long. Germline trimming cut 3 bases from V and 5 bases from J; bases unmatched to any gene: 9. The CDR3 nucleotides read TGTGCCAGCAGCTTTGAACTAGTCGGGGGGACCGGGGAGCTGTTTTTT. Encoded protein: CASSFELVGGTGELFF.

In its sample, this clone was seen once. The rearrangement joins TRBV3-1 (or the pseudogene TRBV3-2) to TRBJ2-7; the match to TRBD2 covers 9 bases. CDR3 length equals 15 residues. The trim removed 3 bases at V and 4 bases at J, leaving 7 bases unmatched. Per the germline V gene, CDR1 is LGHDT and CDR2 is YNNKEL (reference sequence). CDR3 sequence: CASSQVNSGSYEQYF. The CDR3 DNA reads TGTGCCAGCAGCCAGGTGAATAGCGGGAGTTACGAGCAGTACTTC.

The rearrangement uses TRBV2 and TRBJ2-3; 11 positions match TRBD2. The CDR3 spans 15 residues. The V gene end was trimmed by 6 bases and the J gene end by 3 bases; junction bases not matched to a gene: 5. In germline, CDR1 is SNHLY, CDR2 FYNNEI. CDR3 loop: CASSVAGGPTDTQYF. DNA for the CDR3: TGTGCCAGCAGCGTAGCGGGGGGGCCTACAGATACGCAGTATTTT.

The CDR3: CASSLHDQDTQYF. As DNA, the CDR3 is TGTGCCAGCAGTTTGCACGATCAAGATACGCAGTATTTT. The chain carries TRBV28 and TRBJ2-3; no firm D call. This CDR3 has 13 residues. V was pared by 3 bases and J by 5 bases, with 9 bases between. Germline values: CDR1 MDHEN, CDR2 SYDVKM.

The sample holds one count of this clone. This sequence joins TRBV7-2 and TRBJ1-2; D is unclear. Germline assignment: CDR1 SGHTA and CDR2 FQGNSA. The CDR3 sequence is 12 residues long. V lost 5 bases to trimming and J lost 7 bases, with 11 bases between them. Here the CDR3 DNA reads TGTGCCAGCAGCCCCCATGTAAGTGGCTACACCTTC. The encoded protein is CASSPHVSGYTF.

The chain employs TRBV7-2 and TRBJ1-1; the D gene is possibly TRBD1 (5 bases). The CDR3 contains 15 residues. Per the germline V gene, CDR1 is SGHTA and CDR2 is FQGNSA. The ends were cut back, 5 bases at V and 4 bases at J, with 17 bases in the middle. CDR3 coding DNA: TGTGCCAGCAGCCCCCCCGCAGGGAGGAGCACTGAAGCTTTCTTT. Protein: CASSPPAGRSTEAFF.

This clone was observed a single time. The J gene is TRBJ1-3, the V gene TRBV9, with 10 bases lining up with TRBD1. From germline, CDR1 is SGDLS and CDR2 YYNGEE. The length of the CDR3 is 17 residues. Trimming removed 0 bases from V and 3 bases from J; junction bases left unmatched: 6. The CDR3 is CASSVGTGGNGGNTIYF. CDR3 nucleotide sequence: TGTGCCAGCAGCGTAGGGACAGGGGGTAACGGTGGAAACACCATATATTTT. The full variable domain, completed using reference TRBV9 and TRBJ1-3, is DSGVTQTPKHLITATGQRVTLRCSPRSGDLSVYWYQQSLDQGLQFLIQYYNGEERAKGNILERFSAQQFPDLHSELNLSSLELGDSALYFCASSVGTGGNGGNTIYFGEGSWLTVV.

The J gene is TRBJ1-4, the V gene TRBV29-1; 9 bases align to TRBD1. The V gene end was trimmed by 6 bases and the J gene end by 7 bases; junction bases not matched to a gene: 6. This CDR3 is built from 13 residues. Germline V gene data show CDR1 as SQVTM and CDR2 as ANQGSEA. CDR3 sequence: CSVLQGAGEKLFF. CDR3 nucleotides: TGCAGCGTACTACAGGGGGCCGGTGAAAAACTGTTTTTT. The full variable domain, in which reference TRBV29-1 and TRBJ1-4 provide the parts outside the CDR3, is SAVISQKPSRDICQRGTSLTIQCQVDSQVTMMFWYRQQPGQSLTLIATANQGSEATYESGFVIDKFPISRPNLTFSTLTVSNMSPEDSSIYLCSVLQGAGEKLFFGSGTQLSVL.

The chain couples TRBV6-5 to TRBJ1-1, with 9 bases lining up with TRBD1. In germline, CDR1 is MNHEY, CDR2 SVGAGI. The CDR3 extends over 13 amino acids. The DNA for the CDR3 is TGTGTCACAGGGGGCGCGGTGAACACTGAAGCTTTCTTT. This encodes CVTGGAVNTEAFF.

This clone was seen a few times. The V call is TRBV5-1, the J call TRBJ1-1, with TRBD1 matching over 7 bases. V was pared by 4 bases and J by 0 bases, with 3 bases of the junction left unmatched. Germline loops: CDR1 SGHRS, CDR2 YFSETQ. CDR3 length: 14 residues. The CDR3 sequence is CASSRDRMNTEAFF. CDR3 nucleotide sequence: TGCGCCAGCAGCCGGGACAGAATGAACACTGAAGCTTTCTTT.

This clone showed up just once. Here the CDR3 DNA reads TGTGCCAGCAGCGCTTCAGGGGTCTCGAACACTGAAGCTTTCTTT. Protein product: CASSASGVSNTEAFF. The rearrangement links TRBV9 to TRBJ1-1, with D perhaps TRBD1 (6 bases). CDR1 and CDR2 from the germline V gene are SGDLS and YYNGEE. V lost 3 bases and J lost 1, with 13 bases in between. The CDR3 extends over 15 amino acids.

The V and J genes are TRBV5-1 and TRBJ1-1, with D possibly matching TRBD1 (6 bases). The V gene's germline CDR1 is SGHRS and CDR2 YFSETQ. Trimming took off 0 bases at V and 5 bases at J, with 11 bases between the two ends. The CDR3 runs to 14 residues. CDR3 in DNA: TGCGCCAGCAGCTTGGAAGGGGGTTGGACTGAAGCTTTCTTT. Protein sequence: CASSLEGGWTEAFF. Combining the CDR3 with reference TRBV5-1 and TRBJ1-1 gives the whole variable domain KAGVTQTPRYLIKTRGQQVTLSCSPISGHRSVSWYQQTPGQGLQFLFEYFSETQRNKGNFPGRFSGRQFSNSRSEMNVSTLELGDSALYLCASSLEGGWTEAFFGQGTRLTVV.

This chain uses TRBV4-2 with TRBJ2-7, with D uncertain. The CDR3 contains 14 residues. CDR1 and CDR2 (germline): LGHNA, YNFKEQ. Deletions cut 0 bases from V and 4 bases from J, with 10 bases between. CDR3 protein: CASSQDRLEYEQYF. CDR3 bases: TGTGCCAGCAGCCAAGATCGGTTGGAGTACGAGCAGTACTTC.

On this clone: Other nucleotide sequences from this sample produce the same CDR3. CDR3 region: CASSQDPNQPQHF. The CDR3 DNA reads TGCGCCAGCAGCCAAGATCCCAATCAGCCCCAGCATTTT. The rearrangement links TRBV4-3 to TRBJ1-5, with D unclear. The V gene's germline CDR1 is LGHNA and CDR2 YSLEER. V lost 0 bases to trimming and J lost 3 bases, with 3 bases between them. The CDR3 has 13 amino acids.

The chain has TRBV7-9 and TRBJ2-7; TRBD2 matches 8 bases. The CDR3 loop spans 17 amino acids. From germline, CDR1 is SEHNR and CDR2 FQNEAQ (reference sequence). V was clipped by 3 bases and J by 0 bases; unmatched bases: 10. The CDR3 DNA reads as TGTGCCAGCAGCTTCGGGGTACTAGCGGATAGCTCCTACGAGCAGTACTTC. Translation gives CASSFGVLADSSYEQYF. Drawing the rest from reference TRBV7-9 and TRBJ2-7, the complete variable domain is DTGVSQNPRHKITKRGQNVTFRCDPISEHNRLYWYRQTLGQGPEFLTYFQNEAQLEKSRLLSDRFSAERPKGSFSTLEIQRTEQGDSAMYLCASSFGVLADSSYEQYFGPGTRLTVT.

The chain joins TRBV4-3 to TRBJ2-5; 10 nucleotides match TRBD2. The trim removed 0 bases at V and 3 bases at J, leaving 7 bases unmatched. The CDR3 has 17 residues. Per the germline V gene, CDR1 is LGHNA and CDR2 is YSLEER. The DNA of the CDR3 is TGCGCCAGCAGCCAAGATCCCCCAGCGGGGGGGGAAGAGACCCAGTACTTC. Amino acid sequence: CASSQDPPAGGEETQYF.

V and J are TRBV6-1 and TRBJ2-7; D remains ambiguous. The CDR3 loop spans 14 amino acids. With 2 bases removed from V and 4 bases from J, the gap between germline ends came to 12 bases. Germline V gene lookup returns CDR1 MNHNS and CDR2 SASEGT. CDR3 in amino acids: CASSERQITYEQYF. As DNA, the CDR3 is TGTGCCAGCAGTGAAAGGCAGATCACATACGAGCAGTACTTC.

V usage is TRBV24-1 and J usage is TRBJ2-3; 9 nucleotides match TRBD1. The V gene end was trimmed by 8 bases and the J gene end by 1 base; junction bases not matched to a gene: 3. This CDR3 contains 14 residues. In germline, CDR1 is KGHDR, CDR2 SFDVKD. In nucleotides, the CDR3 is TGTGCCACCACCGACAGGGGGGGCACAGATACGCAGTATTTT. It codes for CATTDRGGTDTQYF.